The rows below give T cell receptor beta chains drawn from one sample of a study of T cell changes during pregnancy in multiple sclerosis. Repertoires were generated with immunoSEQ multiplex PCR, while TCRdb's copy carries only in-frame clones and drops some. The sample carries some 87,000 clones, 80% to 95% recorded once. The sample in question was peripheral blood, obtained in the first trimester of pregnancy. These TCRs come from a female donor with multiple sclerosis, enrolled in a pregnancy study. Both conserved end residues are part of each CDR3. D genes are given only for firm matches. Size tells how often a clone was seen (once, few, many) or the class of an expanded clone, and some rows leave it out.

TRBJ2-5 TRBV29-1 . . TGCAGCGTTGAAGTAGGGCAGGGAGAGACCCAGTACTTC CSVEVGQGETQYF
TRBJ2-5 TRBV2 . . TGTGCCAGCAGTGAGACCTTTAGGAGCGGCAGAGGGACCCAGTACTTC CASSETFRSGRGTQYF
TRBJ2-7 TRBV6-1 . . TGTGCCAGCAACCCCAGGATGAGCTCCTACGAGCAGTACTTC CASNPRMSSYEQYF
TRBJ2-7 TRBV29-1 once . TGCAGCGCCCGGGACTCAAACTACGAGCAGTACTTC CSARDSNYEQYF
TRBJ1-1 TRBV28 . . TGTGCCAGCAGCCCAAGCGGGATAGGGGTAAAAGCTTTCTTT CASSPSGIGVKAFF
TRBJ1-1 TRBV18 . . TGTGCCAGCTCACCGGCGGGGAACACTGAAGCTTTCTTT CASSPAGNTEAFF
TRBJ1-1 TRBV19 . . TGTGCCAGTAGTATCTCACTTCTCAACACTGAAGCTTTCTTT CASSISLLNTEAFF
TRBJ2-1 TRBV4-2 . TRBD2 TGTGCCAGCAGCCAAGATCCTAGCGGGCTCCGAAGCTCCTACAATGAGCAGTTCTTC CASSQDPSGLRSSYNEQFF
TRBJ1-2 TRBV19 . TRBD1 TGTGCCAGTAGTATGATGACAGGGGCGAACAGGGGTGGCTACACCTTC CASSMMTGANRGGYTF
TRBJ2-2 TRBV7-3 . TRBD2 TGTGCCAGCAGCTTAAGGTCTAGCGGGACGAACACCGGGGAGCTGTTTTTT CASSLRSSGTNTGELFF
TRBJ2-7 TRBV25-1 . TRBD2 TGTGCCAGCAGTGAGACGGGAGGGTACTACGAGCAGTACTTC CASSETGGYYEQYF